Each of the 6 T cell receptor beta chains below was sequenced from the same sample in a study of early stage breast cancer tumors. The table came from immunoSEQ multiplex PCR; TCRdb's copy has only in-frame clones and leaves some out. The sample lists roughly 25,000 clones, about two thirds occurring once. Sequencing used breast tumor tissue. Every receptor here comes from a person aged 55 to 70 with breast cancer.

This chain joins TRBV12-5 and TRBJ2-7; D is perhaps TRBD1 (6 bases). The length of the CDR3 is 12 residues. Trimming pared 3 bases from V and 6 bases from J, leaving 9 bases between. Germline CDR1 reads LGHNT; CDR2 reads FRNRAP. CDR3 DNA: TGTGCTAGTGGTTTTTCGGACAGCGAGCAGTACTTC. Translation: CASGFSDSEQYF.

This clone was picked up one time. The chain has TRBV19 and TRBJ1-5; 8 bases agree with TRBD1. Germline loops: CDR1 LNHDA, CDR2 SQIVND (reference sequence). Trimming took 4 bases from V and 4 from J; bases not matched to a gene: 9. The CDR3 totals 16 residues. The CDR3 DNA reads as TGTGCCAGTAGTACTACGGCGACAGGGGCGAATCAGCCCCAGCATTTT. Residues: CASSTTATGANQPQHF.

The chain recombines TRBV6-6 with TRBJ2-5; 8 positions match TRBD2. Losses at the gene ends were 8 bases for V and 4 bases for J; bases not matched to a gene: 12. From germline, CDR1 is MNHNY and CDR2 SVGAGI (reference sequence). The CDR3 sequence is 15 residues long. CDR3 nucleotides: TGTGCCAGCCGAACACCGGGACTAGAGGGAGAGACCCAGTACTTC. Protein product: CASRTPGLEGETQYF.

The rearrangement joins TRBV7-8 to TRBJ1-1; no firm D call. Germline V lookup: CDR1 SGHVS, CDR2 FQNEAQ. The CDR3 runs 13 residues. V was clipped by 1 base and J by 4 bases, with 7 bases between them. The DNA for the CDR3 is TGTGCCAGCAGCTTAGAAGGGAGCACTGAAGCTTTCTTT. It codes for CASSLEGSTEAFF.

The V call is TRBV30, the J call TRBJ1-1; 9 nucleotides align to TRBD1. Germline loops: CDR1 GTSNPN, CDR2 SVGIG (reference sequence). This CDR3 spans 12 amino acids. Trimming cost V 8 bases and J 1 base; bases outside gene matches: 2. CDR3 residues: CAGDRANTEAFF. The DNA for the CDR3 is TGTGCCGGGGACAGGGCGAACACTGAAGCTTTCTTT. Drawing the rest from reference TRBV30 and TRBJ1-1, the complete variable domain is SQTIHQWPATLVQPVGSPLSLECTVEGTSNPNLYWYRQAAGRGLQLLFYSVGIGQISSEVPQNLSASRPQDRQFILSSKKLLLSDSGFYLCAGDRANTEAFFGQGTRLTVV.

V gene TRBV5-1 combines with J gene TRBJ2-5; D may be TRBD1 (6 bases). Germline lookup yields CDR1 SGHRS and CDR2 YFSETQ. Trimming shortened V by 2 bases and J by 1 base, and 18 bases separated the two germline ends. The CDR3 runs 17 residues. CDR3 sequence: CASSLTDGTWLQETQYF. The CDR3 coding sequence is TGCGCCAGCAGCTTAACTGACGGGACATGGCTCCAAGAGACCCAGTACTTC.